The clone carrying this T cell receptor beta chain was detected ten times or more. The data stem from a study of read filtering for tumor transcriptome and immune sequencing. In the study overall: By R-ISS, stages I, II and III held 8, 16 and 7 patients.

The library was built from 400 ng RNA with molecular barcoded adaptors for alpha/delta and beta/gamma chains. In TCRdb, the reads were re-called with MiXCR into one record per CDR3 protein. The sample has around 130,000 distinct CDR3 sequences, less than 15% seen once. Looked up from germline, CDR1 is SGHRS and CDR2 is YFSETQ. With 2 bases removed from V and 4 bases from J, the gap between germline ends came to 15 bases. There are 16 residues in the CDR3. The genes are TRBV5-1 and TRBJ2-2; D is uncertain. Sample: a population of CD138-negative cells sorted from bone marrow. The receptor's source is a donor older than 35 with multiple myeloma. CDR3 sequence (DNA): TGCGCCAGCAGCTTTAGTGGGGTGCCGAGCACCGGGGAGCTGTTTTTT. Translated: CASSFSGVPSTGELFF.